This T cell receptor beta chain was sequenced during a study of T cell changes during pregnancy in multiple sclerosis. TCRdb's copy holds only in-frame clones and misses some; the assay was immunoSEQ multiplex PCR. The table shows about 100,000 clones, with roughly nine tenths occurring only once. The ends lost 0 bases at V and 0 bases at J; junction bases unmatched: 14. This CDR3 comprises 20 residues. The specimen comprised peripheral blood, sampled in the second trimester of pregnancy. The clonotype was recovered from a female donor with multiple sclerosis, enrolled in a pregnancy study. The chain has TRBV23-1 and TRBJ2-1; 7 bases align to TRBD2. TRBV23-1 carries the ORF label, with uncertain function. The CDR3 DNA reads as TGCGCCAGCAGTCAATCGATAGTAGCGGGCACCTCTAGCTCCTACAATGAGCAGTTCTTC. Amino acid sequence: CASSQSIVAGTSSSYNEQFF.